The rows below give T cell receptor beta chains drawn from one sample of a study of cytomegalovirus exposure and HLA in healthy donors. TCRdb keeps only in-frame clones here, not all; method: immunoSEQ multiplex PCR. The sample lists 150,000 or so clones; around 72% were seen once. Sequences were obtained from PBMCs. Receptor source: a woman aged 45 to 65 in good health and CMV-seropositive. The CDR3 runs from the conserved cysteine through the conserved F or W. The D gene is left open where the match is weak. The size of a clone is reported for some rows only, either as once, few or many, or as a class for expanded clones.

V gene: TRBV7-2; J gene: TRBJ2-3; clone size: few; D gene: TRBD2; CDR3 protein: CASSSRLAGGPDTQYF; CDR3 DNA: TGTGCCAGCAGCTCCCGGCTAGCGGGAGGGCCAGATACGCAGTATTTT
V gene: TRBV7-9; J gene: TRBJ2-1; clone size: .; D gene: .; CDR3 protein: CASSPTHMEQFF; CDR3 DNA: TGTGCCAGCAGCCCGACACATATGGAGCAGTTCTTC
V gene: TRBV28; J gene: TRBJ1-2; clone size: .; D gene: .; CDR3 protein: CASSPRGRGRNYGYTF; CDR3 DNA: TGTGCCAGCAGCCCCCGTGGGAGGGGCCGGAACTATGGCTACACCTTC
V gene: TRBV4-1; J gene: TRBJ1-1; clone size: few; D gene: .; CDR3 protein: CASSQEWGREAFF; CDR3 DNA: TGCGCCAGCAGCCAAGAATGGGGGCGCGAAGCTTTCTTT
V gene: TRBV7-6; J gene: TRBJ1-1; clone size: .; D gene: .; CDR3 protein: CASSQTGNTEAFF; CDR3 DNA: TGTGCCAGCAGCCAGACAGGTAACACTGAAGCTTTCTTT
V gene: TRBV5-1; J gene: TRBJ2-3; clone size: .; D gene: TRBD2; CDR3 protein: CASRPLTSGTDTQYF; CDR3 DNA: TGCGCCAGCAGACCTCTGACTAGCGGAACAGATACGCAGTATTTT
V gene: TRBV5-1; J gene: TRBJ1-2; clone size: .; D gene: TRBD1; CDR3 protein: CASSLGPGQGDGYTF; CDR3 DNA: TGCGCCAGCAGCTTGGGTCCGGGACAGGGGGATGGCTACACCTTC
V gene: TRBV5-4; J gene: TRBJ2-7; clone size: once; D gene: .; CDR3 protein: CASSLGAAWGSPFSYEQYF; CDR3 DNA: TGTGCCAGCAGCTTGGGTGCGGCGTGGGGCAGCCCCTTTTCCTACGAGCAGTACTTC
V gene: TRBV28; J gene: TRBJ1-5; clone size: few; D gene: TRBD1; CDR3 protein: CASRLHLSGTGDQPQHF; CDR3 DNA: TGTGCCAGCCGCCTTCATCTATCCGGGACAGGGGATCAGCCCCAGCATTTT
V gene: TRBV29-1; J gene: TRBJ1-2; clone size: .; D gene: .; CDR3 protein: CSVPRGSRTNYGYTF; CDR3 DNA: TGCAGCGTCCCGCGGGGTTCTAGGACTAACTATGGCTACACCTTC
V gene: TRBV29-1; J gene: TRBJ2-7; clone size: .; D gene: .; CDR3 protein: CSVGGTHEQYF; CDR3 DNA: TGCAGCGTTGGCGGGACCCACGAGCAGTACTTC
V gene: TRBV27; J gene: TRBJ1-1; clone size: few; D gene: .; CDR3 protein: CASTPGGEGYTEAFF; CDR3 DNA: TGTGCCAGCACCCCCGGGGGGGAGGGCTACACTGAAGCTTTCTTT
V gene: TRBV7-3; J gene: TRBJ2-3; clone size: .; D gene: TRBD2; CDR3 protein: CASSPLRGVQYF; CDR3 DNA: TGTGCCAGCAGCCCCCTCCGGGGGGTGCAGTATTTT
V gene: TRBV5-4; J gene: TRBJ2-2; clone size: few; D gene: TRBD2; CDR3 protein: CASSLPTSGRIGELFF; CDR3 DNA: TGTGCCAGCAGCCTCCCCACTAGCGGGAGGATCGGGGAGCTGTTTTTT
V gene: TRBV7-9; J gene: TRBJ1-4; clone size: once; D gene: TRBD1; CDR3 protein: CASSLRQGATNEKLFF; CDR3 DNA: TGTGCCAGCAGCCTGAGACAGGGGGCCACTAATGAAAAACTGTTTTTT
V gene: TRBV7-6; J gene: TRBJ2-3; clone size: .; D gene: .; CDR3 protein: CASSLGQTSTDTQYF; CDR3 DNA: TGTGCCAGCAGCTTAGGGCAGACTAGCACAGATACGCAGTATTTT
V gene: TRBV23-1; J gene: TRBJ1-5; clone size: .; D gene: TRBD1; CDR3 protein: CASSHNGQGDLANQPQHF; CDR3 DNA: TGCGCCAGCAGTCACAACGGACAGGGGGATTTGGCAAATCAGCCCCAGCATTTT
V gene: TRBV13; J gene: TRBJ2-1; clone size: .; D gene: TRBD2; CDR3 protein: CASSTRTSGAQNEQFF; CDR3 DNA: TGTGCCAGCAGCACTCGGACTAGCGGGGCCCAAAATGAGCAGTTCTTC
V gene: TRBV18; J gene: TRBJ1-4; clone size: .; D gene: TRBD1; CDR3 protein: CASSPTDRGRGEKLFF; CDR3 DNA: TGTGCCAGCTCACCAACGGACAGGGGGCGAGGGGAAAAACTGTTTTTT
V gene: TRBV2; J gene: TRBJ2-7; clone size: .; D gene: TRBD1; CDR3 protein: CASSEGTGVYEQYF; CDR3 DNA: TGTGCCAGCAGTGAAGGGACAGGTGTCTACGAGCAGTACTTC
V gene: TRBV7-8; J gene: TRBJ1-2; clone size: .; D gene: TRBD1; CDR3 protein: CASSLTPGQGLYGYTF; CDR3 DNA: TGTGCCAGCAGCTTAACTCCGGGACAGGGTCTCTATGGCTACACCTTC
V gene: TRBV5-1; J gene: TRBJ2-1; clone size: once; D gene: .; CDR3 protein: CASSLFGGAEQFF; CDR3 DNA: TGCGCCAGCAGCTTGTTCGGCGGGGCTGAGCAGTTCTTC